At least ten counts were recorded for the clone carrying this T cell receptor (beta chain). The target antigen is unknown. This entry is derived from a study of T-cell reconstitution after alpha-beta-depleted transplantation in children. Study-wide results and caveats: In some patients, recipient T cells and intrathymic progenitors surviving conditioning explained high day-60 diversity. T-cell counts and diversity were attributed mostly to newly produced T cells one year after transplant. Several hundred expanded graft clones reportedly were the source of alpha-beta T cells about two months after transplant.

Unique molecular identifiers were built into the TCRbeta library. TCRdb processed the PCR reads anew with MiXCR; each CDR3 protein has one entry. The repertoire holds around 17,000 distinct CDR3 sequences, around 4.9% seen once, with approximately 7% in the top ten. This CDR3 has 15 residues. The germline gives CDR1 MNHEY, CDR2 SVGAGI. V lost 5 bases and J 4 bases, leaving 18 bases between the germline ends. This receptor was identified in a boy aged 5-17 years with acute lymphoblastic leukemia, due to receive a stem cell transplant. Sequencing used PBMCs, obtained before TCRalphabeta/CD19-depleted stem cell transplant. The V and J genes are TRBV6-5 and TRBJ2-7; D perhaps matches TRBD2 (6 bases). The chain's CDR3 is CASSPLLATPYEQYF. The DNA for the CDR3 is TGTGCCAGCAGTCCCCTCCTAGCGACTCCTTACGAGCAGTACTTC.